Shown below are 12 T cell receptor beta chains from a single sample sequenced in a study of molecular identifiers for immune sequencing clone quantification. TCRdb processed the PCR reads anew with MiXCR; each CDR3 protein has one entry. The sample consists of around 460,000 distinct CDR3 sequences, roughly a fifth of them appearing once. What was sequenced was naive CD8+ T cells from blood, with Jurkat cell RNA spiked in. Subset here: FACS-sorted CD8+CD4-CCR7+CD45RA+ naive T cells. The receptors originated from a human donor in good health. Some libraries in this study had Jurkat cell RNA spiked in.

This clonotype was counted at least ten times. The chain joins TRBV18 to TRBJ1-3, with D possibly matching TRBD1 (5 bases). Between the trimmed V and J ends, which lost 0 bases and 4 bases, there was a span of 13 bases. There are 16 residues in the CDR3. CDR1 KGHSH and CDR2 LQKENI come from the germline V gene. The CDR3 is CASSPPLQGYGNTIYF. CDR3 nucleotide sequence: TGTGCCAGCTCACCACCGCTCCAGGGCTACGGAAACACCATATATTTT.

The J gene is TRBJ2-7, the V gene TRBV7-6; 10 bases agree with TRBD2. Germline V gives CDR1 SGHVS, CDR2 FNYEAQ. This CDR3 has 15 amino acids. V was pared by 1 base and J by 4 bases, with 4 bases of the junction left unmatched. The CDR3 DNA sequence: TGTGCCAGCAGCTTAGATACTAGCGGGATTTACGAGCAGTACTTC. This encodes CASSLDTSGIYEQYF.

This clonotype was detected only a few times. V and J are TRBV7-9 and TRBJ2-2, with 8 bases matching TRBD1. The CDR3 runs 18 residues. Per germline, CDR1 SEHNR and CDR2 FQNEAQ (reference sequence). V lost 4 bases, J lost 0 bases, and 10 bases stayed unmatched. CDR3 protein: CASSSRQGAGSNTGELFF. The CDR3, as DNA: TGTGCCAGCAGCTCTCGGCAGGGGGCCGGGTCGAACACCGGGGAGCTGTTTTTT.

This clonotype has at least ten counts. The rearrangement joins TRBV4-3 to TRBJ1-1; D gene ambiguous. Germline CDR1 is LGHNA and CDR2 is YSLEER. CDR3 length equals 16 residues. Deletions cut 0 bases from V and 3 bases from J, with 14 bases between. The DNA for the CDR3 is TGCGCCAGCAGCCAAGATCGAGGTCCTTATGACACTGAAGCTTTCTTT. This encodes CASSQDRGPYDTEAFF.

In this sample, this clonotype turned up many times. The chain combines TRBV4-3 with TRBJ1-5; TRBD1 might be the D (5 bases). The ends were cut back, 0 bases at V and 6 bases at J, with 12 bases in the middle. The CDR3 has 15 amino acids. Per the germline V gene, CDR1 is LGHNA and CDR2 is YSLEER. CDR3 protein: CASSQDRAGTQPQHF. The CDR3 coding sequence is TGCGCCAGCAGCCAAGATCGGGCAGGGACTCAGCCCCAGCATTTT.

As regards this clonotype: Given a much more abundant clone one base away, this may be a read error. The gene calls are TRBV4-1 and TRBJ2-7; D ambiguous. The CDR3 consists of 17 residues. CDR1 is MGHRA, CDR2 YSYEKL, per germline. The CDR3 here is CASSQGWGTRSSHEQYF. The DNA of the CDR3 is TGCGCCAGCAGCCAAGGTTGGGGTACCCGAAGCTCCCACGAGCAGTACTTC.

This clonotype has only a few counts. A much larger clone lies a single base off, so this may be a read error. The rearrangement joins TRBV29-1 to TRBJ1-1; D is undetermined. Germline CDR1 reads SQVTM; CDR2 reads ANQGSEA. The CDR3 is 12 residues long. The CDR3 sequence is CSVKAAPIETFF. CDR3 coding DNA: TGCAGCGTCAAGGCGGCACCCATTGAAACTTTCTTT.

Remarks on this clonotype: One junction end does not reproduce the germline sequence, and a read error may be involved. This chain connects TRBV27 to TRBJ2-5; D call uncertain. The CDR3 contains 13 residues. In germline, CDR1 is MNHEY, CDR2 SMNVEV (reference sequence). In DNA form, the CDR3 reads TGTGCCAGCGGCGAGAGTGGGGTTGAGACCAAGTACTTC. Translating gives CASGESGVETKYF.

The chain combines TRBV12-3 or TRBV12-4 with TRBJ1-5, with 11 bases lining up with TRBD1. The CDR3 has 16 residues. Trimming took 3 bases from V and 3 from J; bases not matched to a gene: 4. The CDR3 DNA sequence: TGTGCCAGCAGTTTCAGGGACAGGGGGTACAATCAGCCCCAGCATTTT. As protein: CASSFRDRGYNQPQHF.

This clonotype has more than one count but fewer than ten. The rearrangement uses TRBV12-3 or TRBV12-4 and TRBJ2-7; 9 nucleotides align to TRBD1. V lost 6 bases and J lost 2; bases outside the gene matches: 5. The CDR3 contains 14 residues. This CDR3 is CASSTGDRAYEQYF. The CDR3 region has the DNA TGTGCCAGCAGCACAGGGGACAGGGCCTACGAGCAGTACTTC.

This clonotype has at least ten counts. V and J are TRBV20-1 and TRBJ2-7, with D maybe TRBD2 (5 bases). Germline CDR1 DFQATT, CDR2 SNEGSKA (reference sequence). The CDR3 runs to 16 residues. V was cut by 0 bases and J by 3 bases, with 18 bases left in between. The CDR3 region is CSARDLPTRTVYEQYF. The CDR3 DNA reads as TGCAGTGCTAGAGATTTGCCGACACGGACTGTCTACGAGCAGTACTTC.

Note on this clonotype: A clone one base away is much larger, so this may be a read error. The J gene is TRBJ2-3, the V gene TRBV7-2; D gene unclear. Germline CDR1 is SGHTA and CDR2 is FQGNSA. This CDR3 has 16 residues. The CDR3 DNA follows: TGTGCCAGCAGCGATCCGGTCTCGCTCGTCGCAGATACGCGGTATTTT. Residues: CASSDPVSLVADTRYF.